Shown below are 11 T cell receptor beta chains from a single sample sequenced in a study of post-analysis software for immune sequencing data. Regarding the study as a whole: When patients were compared with controls, about 5 TRBV segments were more frequent, TRBV5-6, TRBV5-1 and TRBV20-1 among them.

Included in the TCR beta cDNA libraries were unique molecular identifiers. TCRdb called the PCR reads again in MiXCR, with one record for every CDR3 protein. The repertoire holds hundreds of thousands of distinct CDR3 sequences, with approximately 46% as singletons. Which antigens these TCRs recognize remains unknown. Sequencing input: blood. These receptors came from a girl aged 5-17 years with multiple sclerosis.

V gene TRBV2 combines with J gene TRBJ2-7; D gene unclear. Germline V gene lookup returns CDR1 SNHLY and CDR2 FYNNEI. The V and J ends lost 3 bases and 5 bases respectively, with 8 bases between them. CDR3 length equals 12 residues. CDR3 DNA: TGTGCCAGCAGTGATGTCCCTAACGAGCAGTACTTC. Protein product: CASSDVPNEQYF.

This clonotype was observed a handful of times. The chain has TRBV29-1 and TRBJ2-1, with 12 bases that match TRBD2. The V gene's germline CDR1 is SQVTM and CDR2 ANQGSEA. CDR3 length equals 17 residues. The J segment lost 7 bases and the V segment lost 6 bases, leaving 16 bases of the junction unmatched. The CDR3 here is CSVPGWTSGTGRNEQFF. CDR3 sequence (DNA): TGCAGCGTCCCGGGCTGGACTAGCGGGACAGGTAGAAATGAGCAGTTCTTC.

The chain employs TRBV3-1 and TRBJ2-3; D remains unclear. This CDR3 contains 15 residues. V shed 0 bases and J shed 6 bases, with 13 bases lying between them. Germline V gene sequence: CDR1 LGHDT, CDR2 YNNKEL (reference sequence). DNA of the CDR3: TGTGCCAGCAGCCAAGACGGCAGCCCAGTGGATACGCAGTATTTT. Translating gives CASSQDGSPVDTQYF.

J is TRBJ2-5 and V is TRBV6-2 or TRBV6-3; 8 bases map to TRBD2. Germline CDR1 reads MNHEY; CDR2 reads SVGEGT. The CDR3 contains 16 residues. Germline trimming cut 0 bases from V and 8 bases from J; bases unmatched to any gene: 11. In DNA, the CDR3 is TGTGCCAGCAGTTACTCGATACTAGCGGTAGACGTCACCCAGTACTTC. This sequence encodes CASSYSILAVDVTQYF.

This clonotype occurred once. This chain uses TRBV27 with TRBJ2-5, with TRBD1 matching over 10 bases. J lost 5 bases, V lost 3 bases, and 6 bases had no gene match. CDR3 length: 15 amino acids. CDR1 and CDR2 (germline): MNHEY, SMNVEV (reference sequence). The chain's CDR3 is CASSLTGGVGETQYF. The CDR3 nucleotides read TGTGCCAGCAGTTTGACAGGGGGCGTGGGGGAGACCCAGTACTTC.

This clonotype was seen a handful of times. The chain has TRBV3-1 and TRBJ2-3; maybe TRBD2 (6 bases). V was cut by 0 bases and J by 9 bases, with 13 bases left in between. This CDR3 spans 14 amino acids. The germline V gene encodes CDR1 LGHDT and CDR2 YNNKEL (reference sequence). The CDR3 DNA follows: TGTGCCAGCAGCCAAGAATGGGACTTCTCGACGCAGTATTTT. This codes for CASSQEWDFSTQYF.

The gene calls are TRBV29-1 and TRBJ1-1; TRBD1 matches 7 bases. V was pared by 7 bases and J by 1 base, with 6 bases of the junction left unmatched. The CDR3 spans 13 residues. Per the germline V gene, CDR1 is SQVTM and CDR2 is ANQGSEA. Here the CDR3 DNA reads TGCAGCGCTCGAAACAGGGGGAACACTGAAGCTTTCTTT. Its translation is CSARNRGNTEAFF.

About this clonotype itself: The junction departs from the called germline gene at one end, perhaps through a read error. CDR3 amino acids: CACSSGWSNQPQHF. In DNA, the CDR3 is TGTGCCTGCAGTTCAGGGTGGAGCAATCAGCCCCAGCATTTT. The J gene is TRBJ1-5, the V gene TRBV27, with D maybe TRBD1 (5 bases). Germline CDR1 and CDR2: MNHEY and SMNVEV (reference sequence). This CDR3 comprises 14 residues.

In its sample, this clonotype was seen a few times. In nucleotides, the CDR3 is TGTGCCAGCAGTTACTATGACAACTATGGCTACACCTTC. Its translation: CASSYYDNYGYTF. The chain is built from TRBV6-5 and TRBJ1-2; D call uncertain. Germline V gene lookup returns CDR1 MNHEY and CDR2 SVGAGI. CDR3 size: 13 residues. Trimming took off 1 base at V and 2 bases at J, with 5 bases between the two ends.

This clonotype was recorded a few times. V gene TRBV12-3 or TRBV12-4 combines with J gene TRBJ2-5, with 7 positions matching TRBD1. The trim removed 6 bases at V and 5 bases at J, leaving 18 bases unmatched. CDR3 length: 17 residues. The CDR3 DNA follows: TGTGCCAGCAGCGACAGGGCTTGGCTCGGTCTACGGGAGACCCAGTACTTC. Translation gives CASSDRAWLGLRETQYF.

The J gene is TRBJ2-1, the V gene TRBV27, with TRBD2 identical over 8 bases. The V segment lost 5 bases and the J segment 7 bases; nucleotides outside the gene matches: 16. Germline assignment: CDR1 MNHEY and CDR2 SMNVEV (reference sequence). The CDR3 runs 17 residues. This CDR3 reads CASSPIDGTSGSNEQFF. The CDR3 DNA reads as TGTGCCAGCAGTCCAATCGACGGGACTAGTGGGAGTAATGAGCAGTTCTTC.